This T cell receptor beta chain is drawn from a study of T cell clones after liver transplantation. Overall study context: Samples came pre-transplant, pre-randomization before withdrawal, and post-randomization after withdrawal ended.

Repertoires were generated with immunoSEQ multiplex PCR, while TCRdb's copy carries only in-frame clones and drops some. The sample has just over 60,000 clones, 71% seen once; the top ten hold approximately 15%. Between the trimmed V and J ends, which lost 4 bases and 4 bases, there was a span of 8 bases. The CDR3 loop spans 14 amino acids. Per the germline V gene, CDR1 is MGHDK and CDR2 is SYGVNS. Thawed unstimulated PBMCs were FACS-sorted by CD3, CD4 and CD8 into two populations. This receptor was identified in a human donor who received a liver transplant. V usage is TRBV25-1 and J usage is TRBJ1-6, with D maybe TRBD1 (5 bases). Sequenced here: CD4+ T cells from blood, sampled before liver transplant. CDR3 loop: CASSGAGYNSPLHF. For the CDR3, the DNA is TGTGCCAGCAGTGGGGCAGGGTATAATTCACCCCTCCACTTT.